Listed here are 12 T cell receptor beta chains from one sample, sequenced in a study of cytomegalovirus exposure and HLA in healthy donors (dated by TCRdb to about 2017). Library prep was done by the immunoSEQ multiplex PCR assay. The table was pulled from immuneACCESS by TCRdb, which kept in-frame rearrangements only. Such tables lose some clones; where checked, under half of the loss comes from unresolved V genes, and the rest has no known cause. Across this sample there are about 150,000 clones, with about 95% seen only once. The biggest ten clones account for about 2% of the sample. Sequencing used PBMCs. These receptors were collected from a man between 18 and 29 years old in good health and CMV-seropositive.

This clone was observed many times. This chain joins TRBV29-1 and TRBJ2-5; possibly TRBD2 for D (5 bases). The CDR3 contains 14 residues. Trimming removed 6 bases from V and 7 bases from J, with 21 bases in between. Germline CDR1 SQVTM, CDR2 ANQGSEA. CDR3 sequence reads: CSVLPYEGQATQYF. CDR3 coding DNA: TGCAGCGTCCTTCCCTATGAGGGCCAGGCGACCCAGTACTTC.

This clone was picked up one time. V is TRBV19 and J is TRBJ1-2; weak D call: TRBD1 (5 bases). Germline V CDR1 and CDR2: LNHDA, SQIVND (reference sequence). The CDR3 runs to 12 residues. Trimming removed 11 bases from V and 5 bases from J, with 15 bases in between. Here the CDR3 DNA reads TGTGCCTCACGTCAGGGTTCGTATGGCTACACCTTC. Translation: CASRQGSYGYTF.

The genes are TRBV2 and TRBJ2-2, with 8 bases lining up with TRBD1. Germline trimming cut 6 bases from V and 7 bases from J; bases unmatched to any gene: 10. CDR1 and CDR2 (germline): SNHLY, FYNNEI. The CDR3 spans 15 residues. In DNA form, the CDR3 reads TGTGCCAGCAGCGCGGACAGGGTTAAGGGCGGGGAGCTGTTTTTT. It specifies CASSADRVKGGELFF.

This clone showed up just once. V and J are TRBV18 and TRBJ2-1; 11 bases are a match to TRBD2. The junction had 12 bases not matched to a gene; V was cut back by 6 bases and J by 8 bases. Germline values: CDR1 KGHSH, CDR2 LQKENI. The CDR3 totals 16 residues. The CDR3 region has the DNA TGTGCCAGCTCCACTCGTGGCACTAGCGGGAGCTATGAGCAGTTCTTC. This gives the protein CASSTRGTSGSYEQFF.

V and J are TRBV19 and TRBJ2-7, with a weak D call TRBD2 (7 bases). Looked up from germline, CDR1 is LNHDA and CDR2 is SQIVND (reference sequence). The ends were cut back, 5 bases at V and 3 bases at J, with 14 bases in the middle. This CDR3 comprises 14 residues. CDR3 nucleotide sequence: TGTGCCAGTAGTGGCAGGGGAGGGTTCTACGAGCAGTACTTC. Amino acids: CASSGRGGFYEQYF.

V and J are TRBV9 and TRBJ2-1, with no clear D. Germline loops: CDR1 SGDLS, CDR2 YYNGEE. This CDR3 comprises 11 residues. V lost 4 bases and J 7 bases, leaving 6 bases between the germline ends. The CDR3 reads CASSSWNEQFF. The CDR3 bases are TGTGCCAGCAGCAGCTGGAATGAGCAGTTCTTC.

V usage is TRBV11-3 and J usage is TRBJ1-1; D is unresolved. This CDR3 is built from 13 residues. CDR1 and CDR2 (germline): SGHNT, YENEEA. V shed 5 bases and J shed 4 bases, with 11 bases lying between them. The CDR3 region has the DNA TGTGCCAGCAGCCTACGACTCACCACTGAAGCTTTCTTT. Its protein product is CASSLRLTTEAFF.

The gene calls are TRBV2 and TRBJ2-3, with 7 bases identical to TRBD2. The CDR3 is made up of 16 amino acids. Trimming took 4 bases from V and 3 from J; bases not matched to a gene: 10. The germline gives CDR1 SNHLY, CDR2 FYNNEI. The CDR3 nucleotides are TGTGCCAGCAGTGTTGGACTAGAAAAAGCTACAGATACGCAGTATTTT. It encodes CASSVGLEKATDTQYF.

CDR3 loop: CASSPTSGRAVEQFF. CDR3 bases: TGTGCCAGCAGCCCGACTAGCGGGAGGGCCGTTGAGCAGTTCTTC. The genes are TRBV9 and TRBJ2-1; 14 nucleotides line up with TRBD2. The CDR3 covers 15 residues. Germline trimming cut 4 bases from V and 9 bases from J; bases unmatched to any gene: 6. Germline V gene lookup returns CDR1 SGDLS and CDR2 YYNGEE.

This clone was detected only once. The rearrangement uses TRBV9 and TRBJ1-5; no definite D call. Germline V gene sequence: CDR1 SGDLS, CDR2 YYNGEE. Trimming stripped 0 bases from V and 7 bases from J, with 11 bases between. The CDR3 consists of 14 residues. CDR3 protein: CASSVDIFSQPQHF. The CDR3 bases are TGTGCCAGCAGCGTAGACATTTTTTCCCAGCCCCAGCATTTT.

The chain links TRBV2 to TRBJ1-2; D unresolved. CDR1 is SNHLY and CDR2 is FYNNEI in the germline V gene. The CDR3 length is 13 residues. V was clipped by 4 bases and J by 8 bases, with 14 bases between them. The CDR3 here is CASSVDFSGGYTF. The DNA of the CDR3 is TGTGCCAGCAGTGTGGATTTCTCGGGGGGCTACACCTTC.

The chain uses TRBV7-9 and TRBJ1-5, with D perhaps TRBD1 (6 bases). Looked up from germline, CDR1 is SEHNR and CDR2 is FQNEAQ (reference sequence). The CDR3 contains 18 residues. V was clipped by 1 base and J by 1 base, with 17 bases between them. This CDR3 reads CASSLVPETGRSNQPQHF. The CDR3 DNA sequence: TGTGCCAGCAGCTTAGTCCCGGAGACAGGTCGGAGCAATCAGCCCCAGCATTTT.